This section outlines one TCR beta chain sequence together with its context. Its target is not known. Cultured CD4+ T cell DNA was sequenced using the Oncomine TCR Beta short-read assay. In TCRdb, the PCR reads were re-called with MiXCR into one record per CDR3 protein. The table has roughly 18,000 distinct CDR3 sequences, around 56% seen once. The treatment denotes: roughly 10-day PBMC culture with coronavirus spike peptide pools or control peptides (ViraFEST assay). The data are from a study of vaccination and CD4 T cells after COVID-19. Across the study: The stimulus for the cells was overlapping spike peptides derived from SARS-CoV-2, HCoV-NL63, HCoV-OC43 and HCoV-229E.

This CDR3 has 15 amino acids. The germline gives CDR1 LGHNA, CDR2 YNFKEQ. Deletions cut 5 bases from V and 7 bases from J, with 15 bases between. Sequencing used CD4+ T cells from blood, cultured in vitro. The J gene is TRBJ1-6, the V gene TRBV4-2, with D perhaps matching TRBD1 (6 bases). This TCR was recovered from a human donor who had recovered from COVID-19. The CDR3 is CASSLQGMGNSPLHF. The CDR3 bases are TGTGCCAGCAGCTTACAGGGTATGGGCAATTCACCCCTCCACTTT.